This T cell receptor (beta chain) was sequenced during a study of T cell repertoires in cytomegalovirus infection. TCRdb re-derived calls from the reads in MiXCR, one entry per CDR3 protein. The repertoire includes hundreds of thousands of distinct CDR3 sequences, 20% to 25% of them detected once, and roughly 8% sits in the top ten. In this sample, this clonotype turned up many times. The V segment lost 5 bases and the J segment 0 bases; nucleotides outside the gene matches: 4. This CDR3 region has 15 residues. Per the germline V gene, CDR1 is SGHVS and CDR2 is FQNEAQ. The receptor's source is a human donor in good health (CMV status not recorded). Some clones in this sample may be carry-over from other donors' samples. The chain combines TRBV7-8 with TRBJ2-5; 9 bases align to TRBD2. Material for sequencing was CD8+ T cells from PBMCs. The CDR3 nucleotides read TGTGCCAGCAGCCCATCTAGCGGGGACCAAGAGACCCAGTACTTC. Its protein product is CASSPSSGDQETQYF.